The sequence of this T cell receptor (beta chain) was determined in a study of regulatory T cells in long-lasting Graves disease. About the study: Newly diagnosed Graves' patients had taken antithyroid drugs under 3 months.

Assembly of TCR beta libraries relied on iRepertoire HTBI primers together with Arm-PCR of CDR3 regions. MiXCR was run by TCRdb on the multiplex PCR reads, yielding one entry per CDR3 protein. The repertoire holds about 430,000 distinct CDR3 sequences, about 15% seen once, with roughly 8% in the top ten. The sample's time point: newly diagnosed GD, antithyroid drugs for less than 3 months. PBMC-derived RNA was used for the TCR library. Trimming pared 5 bases from V and 5 bases from J, leaving 10 bases between. Germline V gene lookup returns CDR1 SGHDT and CDR2 YYEEEE. The CDR3 covers 12 residues. This sample also appeared in a second study, on T cells in Graves' hyperthyroidism and ophthalmopathy.

The specimen comprised peripheral blood mononuclear cells (PBMCs), sampled at new diagnosis, from a patient treated with antithyroid drugs. This sequence joins TRBV5-6 and TRBJ2-5; D unclear. This TCR derives from a woman aged 40 to 55 with Graves disease. The CDR3 sequence is CASSTTFETQYF. CDR3 DNA sequence: TGTGCCAGCAGTACGACTTTCGAGACCCAGTACTTC. Complete variable domain (other parts from reference TRBV5-6 and TRBJ2-5): DAGVTQSPTHLIKTRGQQVTLRCSPKSGHDTVSWYQQALGQGPQFIFQYYEEEERQRGNFPDRFSGHQFPNYSSELNVNALLLGDSALYLCASSTTFETQYFGPGTRLLVL.